These 27 T cell receptor beta chains were sequenced from one sample in a study of T cells after yellow fever vaccination. TCRdb redid the calling of the 5' RACE reads with MiXCR, one entry per CDR3 protein. The data show about 360,000 distinct CDR3 sequences, under 7.5% seen once. The source material was PBMCs, sampled 5 days after the yellow fever booster vaccination. These receptors came from a man aged 30 to 45 who received the YFV17D yellow fever vaccine.

This clonotype was counted only a few times. V gene TRBV29-1 combines with J gene TRBJ2-2, with 11 bases that match TRBD2. Germline values: CDR1 SQVTM, CDR2 ANQGSEA. Germline trimming cut 4 bases from V and 0 bases from J; bases unmatched to any gene: 13. The CDR3 extends over 19 amino acids. Here the CDR3 DNA reads TGCAGCGTTGCCTTCTTGACTAGCGGGGTAGACGCGAACACCGGGGAGCTGTTTTTT. Protein product: CSVAFLTSGVDANTGELFF.

This clonotype occurred many times. V and J are TRBV19 and TRBJ1-4; D remains unclear. Germline-derived CDR1 and CDR2 are LNHDA and SQIVND (reference sequence). The V and J ends lost 9 bases and 0 bases respectively, with 14 bases between them. The CDR3 has 15 residues. CDR3 sequence (DNA): TGTGCCAGCACCAAAATAGGAGCAACTAATGAAAAACTGTTTTTT. As protein: CASTKIGATNEKLFF.

This clonotype has at least ten counts. The chain is built from TRBV4-3 and TRBJ2-3, with 8 nucleotides matching TRBD2. The CDR3 length is 16 residues. The V segment lost 3 bases and the J segment 5 bases; nucleotides outside the gene matches: 10. Germline CDR1 is LGHNA and CDR2 is YSLEER. The CDR3 protein is CASSQDSFGRGDTQYF. Written as DNA, the CDR3 is TGCGCCAGCAGCCAGGATTCTTTCGGGAGGGGAGATACGCAGTATTTT.

This clonotype was counted at least ten times. This chain joins TRBV5-4 and TRBJ1-1; weak D call: TRBD1 (5 bases). The CDR3 contains 12 residues. Per germline, CDR1 SGHNT and CDR2 YYREEE (reference sequence). The germline V and J ends were trimmed by 3 bases and 10 bases, with 13 bases remaining between them. The CDR3 is CASSSPGIGAFF. The CDR3 nucleotides read TGTGCCAGCAGCTCGCCAGGGATTGGAGCTTTCTTT.

This clonotype has a count of ten or more. The J gene is TRBJ2-5, the V gene TRBV10-3; D is possibly TRBD2 (5 bases). The CDR3 has 14 residues. Germline V lookup: CDR1 ENHRY, CDR2 SYGVKD. V lost 9 bases, J lost 6 bases, and 20 bases lay in between. CDR3 sequence reads: CAINPGSEIKTQYF. DNA of the CDR3: TGTGCCATTAATCCGGGATCCGAGATAAAGACCCAGTACTTC.

This clonotype was observed many times. This sequence joins TRBV5-6 and TRBJ1-1; D gene uncertain. CDR1 and CDR2 (germline): SGHDT, YYEEEE. The ends were cut back, 6 bases at V and 4 bases at J, with 13 bases in the middle. The CDR3 length is 13 residues. Here the CDR3 reads CASKDIFRTEAFF. In nucleotides, the CDR3 is TGTGCCAGCAAAGACATTTTCCGCACTGAAGCTTTCTTT.

This clonotype was counted many times. This chain uses TRBV7-2 with TRBJ2-5; 10 nucleotides agree with TRBD2. There are 15 residues in the CDR3. J was trimmed by 6 bases and V by 5 bases; bases with no gene match: 9. The germline V gene encodes CDR1 SGHTA and CDR2 FQGNSA. The CDR3 region is CASSRLAGADKTQYF. CDR3 sequence (DNA): TGTGCCAGCAGCCGTCTAGCGGGAGCTGACAAGACCCAGTACTTC. The variable domain in full, completed from reference TRBV7-2 and TRBJ2-5, reads GAGVSQSPSNKVTEKGKDVELRCDPISGHTALYWYRQSLGQGLEFLIYFQGNSAPDKSGLPSDRFSAERTGGSVSTLTIQRTQQEDSAVYLCASSRLAGADKTQYFGPGTRLLVL.

At least ten counts were recorded for this clonotype. V gene TRBV5-1 combines with J gene TRBJ1-1, with D unclear. The ends were cut back, 4 bases at V and 4 bases at J, with 8 bases in the middle. The CDR3 totals 12 residues. The germline V gene encodes CDR1 SGHRS and CDR2 YFSETQ. DNA for the CDR3: TGCGCCAGCAGCCCCCCGGGCACTGAAGCTTTCTTT. This encodes CASSPPGTEAFF.

This clonotype was seen ten or more times. The chain combines TRBV4-3 with TRBJ2-7, with D perhaps TRBD1 or TRBD2 (5 bases each). Germline CDR1 and CDR2: LGHNA and YSLEER. V was shortened by 1 base and J by 6 bases, with 19 bases between the two germline ends. This CDR3 region has 16 residues. This CDR3 is CASSQGRGSWRREQYF. In DNA form, the CDR3 reads TGCGCCAGCAGCCAAGGAAGGGGTAGTTGGAGGCGCGAGCAGTACTTC.

The sample holds a few counts of this clonotype. The chain uses TRBV20-1 and TRBJ2-1; TRBD2 aligns across 9 bases. Germline-derived CDR1 and CDR2 are DFQATT and SNEGSKA (reference sequence). The length of the CDR3 is 14 residues. Trimming removed 6 bases from V and 11 bases from J; junction bases left unmatched: 14. CDR3 in DNA: TGCAGTGCAACAGAAGGAAGCGGGAGGTTGCAGCAGTTCTTC. Encoded protein: CSATEGSGRLQQFF.

This clonotype was seen more than once but under ten times. This rearrangement joins TRBV6-1 to TRBJ2-1; D possibly uses TRBD1 or TRBD2 (6 bases each). The CDR3 length is 18 residues. CDR1 is MNHNS, CDR2 SASEGT, per germline. The ends were cut back, 5 bases at V and 7 bases at J, with 27 bases in the middle. The CDR3 spells CASSLTSGAGGGWNEQFF. Here the CDR3 DNA reads TGTGCCAGCAGTCTTACATCAGGGGCCGGGGGCGGGTGGAATGAGCAGTTCTTC.

This clonotype was counted a few times. The rearrangement joins TRBV29-1 to TRBJ1-1, with a tentative D call TRBD1 (6 bases). The CDR3 spans 13 residues. The germline V gene has CDR1 SQVTM and CDR2 ANQGSEA. Trimming pared 7 bases from V and 2 bases from J, leaving 14 bases between. The CDR3 spells CSARGGSNTEAFF. The CDR3 bases are TGCAGCGCCCGAGGGGGGAGCAACACTGAAGCTTTCTTT.

There are a few counts of this clonotype. This chain joins TRBV24-1 and TRBJ2-5; 8 bases fit TRBD1. V gave up 3 bases and J gave up 4 bases; unmatched junction bases: 9. The CDR3 sequence is 16 residues long. Looked up from germline, CDR1 is KGHDR and CDR2 is SFDVKD. CDR3 loop: CATSDPSTGGGETQYF. In DNA form, the CDR3 reads TGTGCCACCAGTGATCCCTCAACAGGGGGAGGAGAGACCCAGTACTTC.

This clonotype was counted between two and nine times. This chain links TRBV7-2 with TRBJ2-1; D is perhaps TRBD2 (7 bases). Looked up from germline, CDR1 is SGHTA and CDR2 is FQGNSA. The CDR3 consists of 15 residues. Trimming removed 1 base from V and 12 bases from J, with 19 bases in between. This CDR3 is CASSLEGLGGGRQFF. The DNA for the CDR3 is TGTGCCAGCAGCTTAGAAGGACTAGGGGGGGGGCGGCAGTTCTTC.

This clonotype was picked up a small number of times. The V and J genes are TRBV3-1 and TRBJ2-5; tentatively, D is TRBD2 (5 bases). This CDR3 has 15 amino acids. The V end lost 0 bases, the J end lost 5 bases, and 13 bases lay between the germline ends. Germline CDR1 reads LGHDT; CDR2 reads YNNKEL (reference sequence). CDR3 amino acids: CASSQDDYVGETQYF. CDR3 in DNA: TGTGCCAGCAGCCAAGATGACTACGTGGGGGAGACCCAGTACTTC.

This clonotype was observed a handful of times. The V and J genes are TRBV7-9 and TRBJ2-7; D uncertain. In germline, CDR1 is SEHNR, CDR2 FQNEAQ (reference sequence). The CDR3 spans 14 residues. The ends were cut back, 2 bases at V and 1 base at J, with 9 bases in the middle. The DNA of the CDR3 is TGTGCCAGCAGCTTACGCCAGGAATCCTACGAGCAGTACTTC. It translates to CASSLRQESYEQYF.

The CDR3, as DNA: TGTGCCAGCGATCGGCGTCCTGGGCCGTTTAGGTCCTACGAGCAGTACTTC. This gives the protein CASDRRPGPFRSYEQYF. The chain recombines TRBV6-4 with TRBJ2-7; D is unresolved. V lost 8 bases to trimming and J lost 1 base, with 24 bases between them. The CDR3 length is 17 residues. The germline V gene has CDR1 MRHNA and CDR2 SNTAGT.

This clonotype has just a few counts. This rearrangement joins TRBV2 to TRBJ2-7, with D tentatively TRBD2 (7 bases). CDR3 length equals 14 residues. The germline V gene has CDR1 SNHLY and CDR2 FYNNEI. Trimming left V 7 bases short and J 2 bases short, with 15 bases between. CDR3 bases: TGTGCCAGCAACCTTGACGGGGGGCCCTACGAGCAGTACTTC. Protein: CASNLDGGPYEQYF.

This clonotype was observed at least ten times. The V gene is TRBV28, the J gene TRBJ1-3; 7 nucleotides align to TRBD1. Germline V CDR1 and CDR2: MDHEN, SYDVKM. The CDR3 totals 15 residues. Unmatched junction bases numbered 8, after V lost 4 bases and J lost 5 bases. CDR3 loop: CASSSAGQLRNTIYF. The CDR3 region has the DNA TGTGCCAGCAGTTCCGCGGGACAGCTTAGAAACACCATATATTTT.

The table lists this clonotype with a few counts. The chain is built from TRBV20-1 and TRBJ1-1, with a possible D match to TRBD1 (5 bases). Trimming took off 0 bases at V and 10 bases at J, with 15 bases between the two ends. Germline V lookup: CDR1 DFQATT, CDR2 SNEGSKA (reference sequence). The CDR3 is 13 amino acids. CDR3 in amino acids: CSARDREFDRAFF. The CDR3 coding sequence is TGCAGTGCTAGAGACCGCGAGTTTGACAGAGCTTTCTTT.

This clonotype was picked up many times. This chain joins TRBV11-2 and TRBJ2-7, with 8 bases lining up with TRBD2. J gave up 2 bases and V 5 bases, and 5 bases lay outside the gene matches. Looked up from germline, CDR1 is SGHAT and CDR2 is FQNNGV. CDR3 length: 14 residues. Here the CDR3 reads CASSPRTSPYEQYF. DNA for the CDR3: TGTGCCAGCAGCCCAAGGACTAGCCCCTACGAGCAGTACTTC.

This clonotype has more than one count but fewer than ten. The genes are TRBV12-3 or TRBV12-4 and TRBJ2-1; 13 bases are a match to TRBD2. The junction had 14 bases not matched to a gene; V was cut back by 3 bases and J by 3 bases. The CDR3 has 20 residues. The CDR3 DNA reads TGTGCCAGCAGTTTGGGACAGACCAAGGGACTAGCGGGACTCTACAATGAGCAGTTCTTC. Translating it yields CASSLGQTKGLAGLYNEQFF.

This clonotype came up a few times. The CDR3 is CASSQLSGKNSYNEQFF. CDR3 bases: TGTGCCAGCAGCCAACTTAGCGGGAAGAACTCCTACAATGAGCAGTTCTTC. The chain has TRBV4-2 and TRBJ2-1; 8 positions agree with TRBD2. The CDR3 has 17 amino acids. V dropped 2 bases and J dropped 0; count of bases not matched to a gene: 6. Looked up from germline, CDR1 is LGHNA and CDR2 is YNFKEQ.

In this sample, this clonotype turned up many times. This chain uses TRBV20-1 with TRBJ2-5; possible D gene TRBD1, 6 bases. This CDR3 contains 14 residues. The V end was cut by 6 bases, the J end by 5 bases, with 19 bases between. CDR1 and CDR2 (germline): DFQATT, SNEGSKA (reference sequence). CDR3: CSAHPQGWGETQYF. CDR3 coding DNA: TGCAGTGCCCACCCACAGGGTTGGGGGGAGACCCAGTACTTC.

This clonotype was counted ten times or more. The chain carries TRBV24-1 and TRBJ2-7; TRBD1 matches 10 bases. V gave up 0 bases and J gave up 2 bases; unmatched junction bases: 18. The length of the CDR3 is 21 residues. Germline V gives CDR1 KGHDR, CDR2 SFDVKD. The CDR3 spells CATSDLPNPPGQGKETYEQYF. Written as DNA, the CDR3 is TGTGCCACCAGTGATTTGCCCAACCCTCCGGGACAGGGGAAGGAAACCTACGAGCAGTACTTC.

The chain combines TRBV4-1 with TRBJ2-1, with 7 bases lining up with TRBD2. CDR3 length: 16 residues. The V and J ends lost 4 bases and 2 bases, in that order; junction bases with no gene match: 8. Looked up from germline, CDR1 is MGHRA and CDR2 is YSYEKL. The chain's CDR3 is CASSRDPGGAYNEQFF. Written as DNA, the CDR3 is TGCGCCAGCAGCCGGGACCCGGGAGGTGCCTACAATGAGCAGTTCTTC.

The chain uses TRBV7-9 and TRBJ2-3; 8 nucleotides line up with TRBD2. Germline V gives CDR1 SEHNR, CDR2 FQNEAQ (reference sequence). CDR3 length equals 15 residues. With 11 bases clipped from V and 3 bases from J, the junction kept 13 bases outside the gene matches. CDR3 sequence: CAGSKGLGRTDTQYF. The CDR3 region has the DNA TGTGCCGGCTCAAAGGGACTAGGACGGACAGATACGCAGTATTTT.